The 10 T cell receptor beta chains below were found in one sample sequenced in a study of T-cell memory formation after mild COVID-19. TCRdb itself ran the 5' RACE reads through MiXCR, one entry per CDR3 protein. The sample consists of approximately 270,000 distinct CDR3 sequences, 16% of them appearing once. The specimen was PBMCs or a T cell subset sorted from them (not recorded which). The origin of the receptors is a man in his late teens or twenties who had mild COVID-19 (a few samples of this study predate the infection). Cell type and time point are not known.

There are a few counts of this clonotype. The rearrangement joins TRBV24-1 to TRBJ2-5; TRBD2 agrees at 9 bases. V shed 5 bases and J 4 bases; nucleotides not matched to a gene: 4. This CDR3 spans 14 amino acids. CDR1 KGHDR and CDR2 SFDVKD come from the germline V gene. CDR3 in DNA: TGTGCCACCAGTGCGGCTAGCGGGGCAGAGACCCAGTACTTC. Translating gives CATSAASGAETQYF.

The chain recombines TRBV7-9 with TRBJ2-2; D perhaps matches TRBD2 (5 bases). Trimming pared 9 bases from V and 1 base from J, leaving 12 bases between. The CDR3 is 14 residues long. Looked up from germline, CDR1 is SEHNR and CDR2 is FQNEAQ (reference sequence). CDR3 residues: CARTRGWNTGELFF. The CDR3, as DNA: TGTGCCAGAACTCGGGGTTGGAACACCGGGGAGCTGTTTTTT. The complete variable domain, with remaining parts taken from reference TRBV7-9 and TRBJ2-2, reads DTGVSQNPRHKITKRGQNVTFRCDPISEHNRLYWYRQTLGQGPEFLTYFQNEAQLEKSRLLSDRFSAERPKGSFSTLEIQRTEQGDSAMYLCARTRGWNTGELFFGEGSRLTVL.

This clonotype was counted a few times. V gene TRBV24-1 combines with J gene TRBJ1-1; D gene ambiguous. Germline CDR1 KGHDR, CDR2 SFDVKD. The CDR3 extends over 13 amino acids. Trimming cost V 5 bases and J 2 bases, with 8 bases left between them. As DNA, the CDR3 is TGTGCCACCAGTGCAGAGATAAACACTGAAGCTTTCTTT. It specifies CATSAEINTEAFF.

This clonotype showed up just a few times. V and J are TRBV9 and TRBJ2-2, with TRBD2 matching 8 bases. CDR1 and CDR2 from the germline V gene are SGDLS and YYNGEE. The CDR3 runs to 15 residues. J lost 7 bases, V lost 5 bases, and 10 bases had no gene match. This CDR3 is CASSTPGGPGGELFF. CDR3 nucleotide sequence: TGTGCCAGCAGTACCCCGGGGGGGCCTGGCGGGGAGCTGTTTTTT.

This clonotype showed up just a few times. The chain recombines TRBV5-1 with TRBJ2-7; 8 nucleotides align to TRBD1. The CDR3 is made up of 15 amino acids. J was trimmed by 5 bases and V by 2 bases; bases with no gene match: 9. Germline assignment: CDR1 SGHRS and CDR2 YFSETQ. CDR3 loop: CASSFYPGQGDEQYV. CDR3 nucleotides: TGCGCCAGCAGCTTCTACCCTGGACAGGGCGACGAGCAGTACGTC.

This clonotype was observed a handful of times. The J gene is TRBJ1-2, the V gene TRBV19; a weak D match, TRBD1 (6 bases). This CDR3 is 11 amino acids long. Trimming left V 9 bases short and J 7 bases short, with 12 bases between. Germline V lookup: CDR1 LNHDA, CDR2 SQIVND (reference sequence). The chain's CDR3 is CASVQGSGYTF. Written as DNA, the CDR3 is TGTGCCAGCGTACAGGGAAGTGGCTACACCTTC.

The chain joins TRBV6-5 to TRBJ1-3; D is undetermined. The V end lost 6 bases, the J end lost 0 bases, and 12 bases lay between the germline ends. The CDR3 totals 15 residues. Looked up from germline, CDR1 is MNHEY and CDR2 is SVGAGI. CDR3 DNA sequence: TGTGCCAGCAGCATAAATTCCCACTCTGGAAACACCATATATTTT. Protein sequence: CASSINSHSGNTIYF.

This chain connects TRBV5-1 to TRBJ2-1; the match to TRBD2 covers 9 bases. Germline trimming cut 0 bases from V and 10 bases from J; bases unmatched to any gene: 8. This CDR3 has 15 amino acids. Germline CDR1 and CDR2: SGHRS and YFSETQ. The CDR3 region has the DNA TGCGCCAGCAGCTTGGAGGGACTAGCAGGAAGGGAGCAGTTCTTC. As protein: CASSLEGLAGREQFF.

V is TRBV4-3 and J is TRBJ1-4; D not certain. The CDR3 is 16 amino acids. Trimming removed 4 bases at V and 1 base at J, with 13 bases between. Germline values: CDR1 LGHNA, CDR2 YSLEER. This CDR3 is CASSPLPVGTNEKLFF. In DNA form, the CDR3 reads TGCGCCAGCAGCCCCCTGCCAGTGGGAACTAATGAAAAACTGTTTTTT.

This clonotype was counted a few times. Written as DNA, the CDR3 is TGTGCCAGCAGCAAGAGGCGGGCAGGGTTCTTGAACACCGGGGAGCTGTTTTTT. Translating gives CASSKRRAGFLNTGELFF. The genes are TRBV7-6 and TRBJ2-2; D tentatively reads TRBD1 or TRBD2 (5 bases each). The CDR3 spans 18 residues. With 5 bases removed from V and 1 base from J, the gap between germline ends came to 20 bases. Per germline, CDR1 SGHVS and CDR2 FNYEAQ.